Listed below are T cell receptor beta chains from one sample, sequenced in a study of cytomegalovirus exposure and HLA in healthy donors. Assay used: immunoSEQ multiplex PCR; TCRdb lists only in-frame clones, some missing. Here the sample spans some 150,000 clones, around four fifths being singletons. The sequenced sample was PBMCs. These receptors all come from a man aged 50-59 years in good health and CMV-seropositive. Both conserved end residues are part of each CDR3. The D gene is left open where the match is weak. Not every row has a clone size; where given, it reads once, few, many or a size class.

D gene,J gene,clone size,V gene,CDR3 protein,CDR3 DNA
TRBD1,TRBJ2-7,.,TRBV5-1,CASSLQLLTGDLYEQYF,TGCGCCAGCAGCCTACAATTACTTACAGGGGACCTCTACGAGCAGTACTTC
TRBD1,TRBJ1-1,.,TRBV7-2,CASSFTGVRDTEAFF,TGTGCCAGCAGCTTTACAGGGGTGAGGGACACTGAAGCTTTCTTT
TRBD1,TRBJ1-2,few,TRBV5-1,CASSLGQGADYTF,TGCGCCAGCAGCCTGGGACAGGGGGCAGACTACACCTTC
.,TRBJ2-1,.,TRBV19,CASSTLGEDEQFF,TGTGCCAGTAGTACTCTAGGGGAAGATGAGCAGTTCTTC
.,TRBJ2-7,.,TRBV4-3,CASSQEYRDGYEQYF,TGCGCCAGCAGCCAAGAATACAGGGACGGCTACGAGCAGTACTTC
TRBD1,TRBJ2-2,.,TRBV6-4,CASSVSGGNTGELFF,TGTGCCAGCAGTGTGTCAGGGGGTAACACCGGGGAGCTGTTTTTT
.,TRBJ2-1,.,TRBV5-1,CASSRQQTAYNEQFF,TGCGCCAGCAGCCGACAGCAGACGGCCTACAATGAGCAGTTCTTC
TRBD1,TRBJ2-3,.,TRBV9,CASSGDRGRDTDTQYF,TGTGCCAGCAGCGGAGACAGGGGGAGAGACACAGATACGCAGTATTTT
.,TRBJ2-1,.,TRBV11-3,CASSSRSNEQFF,TGTGCCAGCAGCTCTCGGTCAAATGAGCAGTTCTTC
.,TRBJ1-5,.,TRBV11-2,CASSLQLDQPQHF,TGTGCCAGCAGCTTACAGCTAGATCAGCCCCAGCATTTT
.,TRBJ2-2,once,TRBV19,CASSMGAPQPTGELFF,TGTGCCAGTAGTATGGGGGCCCCGCAGCCAACCGGGGAGCTGTTTTTT
.,TRBJ1-6,.,TRBV5-6,CASSLDRDIYNSPLHF,TGTGCCAGCAGCTTGGACAGGGATATATATAATTCACCCCTCCACTTT
.,TRBJ1-2,.,TRBV28,CASSSHPQGHHGYTF,TGTGCCAGCAGTTCTCACCCCCAGGGACATCATGGCTACACCTTC
.,TRBJ2-7,.,TRBV28,CASSPTQGTYEQYF,TGTGCCAGCAGTCCGACACAGGGTACCTACGAGCAGTACTTC
.,TRBJ1-2,.,TRBV14,CASSQSSQGHYGYTF,TGTGCCAGCAGCCAATCGTCACAGGGTCACTATGGCTACACCTTC
TRBD1,TRBJ2-7,.,TRBV2,CASKGTASVRHF,TGTGCCAGCAAAGGGACAGCATCGGTTCGGCACTTC
TRBD2,TRBJ2-7,.,TRBV7-2,CASSLTSGGSYEQYF,TGTGCCAGCAGCTTGACTAGCGGGGGATCCTACGAGCAGTACTTC
.,TRBJ1-2,.,TRBV5-4,CASSPIRRNLGDYGYTF,TGTGCCAGCAGCCCCATTAGACGGAACCTAGGGGATTATGGCTACACCTTC
TRBD2,TRBJ2-1,.,TRBV9,CASSVGAGDYNEQFF,TGTGCCAGCAGCGTAGGAGCGGGGGACTACAATGAGCAGTTCTTC